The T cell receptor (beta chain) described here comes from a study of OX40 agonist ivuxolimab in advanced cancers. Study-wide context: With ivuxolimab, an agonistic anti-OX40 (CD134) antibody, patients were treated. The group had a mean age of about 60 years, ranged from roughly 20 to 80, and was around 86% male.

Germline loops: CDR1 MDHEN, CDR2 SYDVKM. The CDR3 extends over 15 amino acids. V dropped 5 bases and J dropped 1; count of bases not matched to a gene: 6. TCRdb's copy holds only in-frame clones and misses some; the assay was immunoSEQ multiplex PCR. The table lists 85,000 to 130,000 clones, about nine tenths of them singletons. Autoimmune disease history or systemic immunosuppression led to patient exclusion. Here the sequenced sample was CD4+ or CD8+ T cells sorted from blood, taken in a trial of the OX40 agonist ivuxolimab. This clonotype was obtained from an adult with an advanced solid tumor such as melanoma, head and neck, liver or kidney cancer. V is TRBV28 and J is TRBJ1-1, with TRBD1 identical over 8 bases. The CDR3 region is CASSVRGRGNTEAFF. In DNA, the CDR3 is TGTGCCAGCAGTGTCAGGGGGCGCGGGAACACTGAAGCTTTCTTT.